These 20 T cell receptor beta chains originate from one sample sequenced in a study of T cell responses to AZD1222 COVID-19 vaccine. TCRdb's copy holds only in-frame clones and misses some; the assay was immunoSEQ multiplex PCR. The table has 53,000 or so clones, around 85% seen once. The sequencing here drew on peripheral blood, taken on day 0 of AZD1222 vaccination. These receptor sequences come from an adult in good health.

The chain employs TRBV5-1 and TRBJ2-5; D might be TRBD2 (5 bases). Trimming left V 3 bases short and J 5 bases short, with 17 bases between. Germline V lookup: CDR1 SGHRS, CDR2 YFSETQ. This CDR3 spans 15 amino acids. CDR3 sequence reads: CASSSRTLSRETQYF. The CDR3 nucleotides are TGCGCCAGCAGCTCGAGGACTCTGTCGCGGGAGACCCAGTACTTC.

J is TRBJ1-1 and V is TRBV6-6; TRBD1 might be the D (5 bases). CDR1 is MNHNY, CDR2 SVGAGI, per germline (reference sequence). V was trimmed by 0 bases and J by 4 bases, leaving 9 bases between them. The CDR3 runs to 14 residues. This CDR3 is CASSYSTEGTEAFF. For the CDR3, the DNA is TGTGCCAGCAGTTACTCGACAGAGGGCACTGAAGCTTTCTTT.

DNA for the CDR3: TGCAGCGTTGAATCGGGTCCCAGGCAGTACTTC. Protein sequence: CSVESGPRQYF. This chain uses TRBV29-1 with TRBJ2-7; D is unclear. The V and J ends lost 2 bases and 9 bases respectively, with 11 bases between them. The germline CDR1 and CDR2 sequences are SQVTM and ANQGSEA. CDR3 length equals 11 residues.

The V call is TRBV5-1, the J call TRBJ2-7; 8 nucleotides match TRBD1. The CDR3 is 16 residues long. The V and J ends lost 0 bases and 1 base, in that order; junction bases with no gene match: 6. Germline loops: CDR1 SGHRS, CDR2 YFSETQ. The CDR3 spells CASSLDATGASYEQYF. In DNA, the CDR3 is TGCGCCAGCAGCTTGGACGCGACAGGGGCATCCTACGAGCAGTACTTC.

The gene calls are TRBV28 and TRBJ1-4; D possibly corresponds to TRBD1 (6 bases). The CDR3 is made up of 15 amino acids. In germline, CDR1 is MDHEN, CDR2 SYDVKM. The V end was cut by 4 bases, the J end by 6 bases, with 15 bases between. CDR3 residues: CASSSPTGSDEKLFF. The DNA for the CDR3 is TGTGCCAGCAGTTCGCCGACAGGATCTGATGAAAAACTGTTTTTT. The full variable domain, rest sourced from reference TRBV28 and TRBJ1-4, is DVKVTQSSRYLVKRTGEKVFLECVQDMDHENMFWYRQDPGLGLRLIYFSYDVKMKEKGDIPEGYSVSREKKERFSLILESASTNQTSMYLCASSSPTGSDEKLFFGSGTQLSVL.

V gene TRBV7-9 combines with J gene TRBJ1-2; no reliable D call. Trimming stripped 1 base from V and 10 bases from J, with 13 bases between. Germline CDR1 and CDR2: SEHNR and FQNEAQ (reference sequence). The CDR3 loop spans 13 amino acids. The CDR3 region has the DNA TGTGCCAGCAGCTTAGTAGTTTCGGAACTCTACACCTTC. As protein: CASSLVVSELYTF.

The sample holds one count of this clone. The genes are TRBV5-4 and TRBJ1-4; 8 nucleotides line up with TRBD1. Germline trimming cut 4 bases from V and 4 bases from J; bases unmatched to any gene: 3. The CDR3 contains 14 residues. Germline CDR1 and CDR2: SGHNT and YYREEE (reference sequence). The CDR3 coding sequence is TGTGCCAGCAGCGGAGACAGGGGTAATGAAAAACTGTTTTTT. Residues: CASSGDRGNEKLFF.

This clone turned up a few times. CDR3 in amino acids: CASSPHPRDYSYNEQFF. The CDR3 bases are TGTGCCAGCAGCCCCCATCCCCGGGACTACTCCTACAATGAGCAGTTCTTC. The chain employs TRBV7-6 and TRBJ2-1, with TRBD2 identical over 7 bases. The trim removed 5 bases at V and 0 bases at J, leaving 10 bases unmatched. Looked up from germline, CDR1 is SGHVS and CDR2 is FNYEAQ. The CDR3 loop spans 17 amino acids.

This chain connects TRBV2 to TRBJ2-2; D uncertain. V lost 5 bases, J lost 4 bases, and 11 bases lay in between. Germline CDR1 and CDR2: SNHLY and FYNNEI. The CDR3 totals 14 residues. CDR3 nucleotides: TGTGCCAGCAGTCCTAGGAACCCCACCGGGGAGCTGTTTTTT. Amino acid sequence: CASSPRNPTGELFF. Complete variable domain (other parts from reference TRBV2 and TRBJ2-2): EPEVTQTPSHQVTQMGQEVILRCVPISNHLYFYWYRQILGQKVEFLVSFYNNEISEKSEIFDDQFSVERPDGSNFTLKIRSTKLEDSAMYFCASSPRNPTGELFFGEGSRLTVL.

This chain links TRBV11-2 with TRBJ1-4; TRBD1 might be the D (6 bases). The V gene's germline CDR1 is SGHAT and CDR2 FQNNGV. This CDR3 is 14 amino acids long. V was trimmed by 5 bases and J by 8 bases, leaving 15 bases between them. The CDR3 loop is CASSPWQGWEKLFF. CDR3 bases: TGTGCCAGCAGCCCTTGGCAGGGGTGGGAAAAACTGTTTTTT.

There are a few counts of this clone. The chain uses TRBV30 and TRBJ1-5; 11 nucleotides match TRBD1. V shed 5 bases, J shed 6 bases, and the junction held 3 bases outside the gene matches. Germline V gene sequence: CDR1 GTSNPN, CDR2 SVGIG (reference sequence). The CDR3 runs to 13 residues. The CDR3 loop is CAWGQGAGQPQHF. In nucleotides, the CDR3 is TGTGCCTGGGGACAGGGGGCCGGTCAGCCCCAGCATTTT.

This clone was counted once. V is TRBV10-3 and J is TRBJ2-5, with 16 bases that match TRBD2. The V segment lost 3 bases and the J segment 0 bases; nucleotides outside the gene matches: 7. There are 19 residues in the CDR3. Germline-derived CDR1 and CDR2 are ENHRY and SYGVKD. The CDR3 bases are TGTGCCATCAGTGATGTGGGGACTAGCGGGAGGGAAAACCAAGAGACCCAGTACTTC. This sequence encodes CAISDVGTSGRENQETQYF.

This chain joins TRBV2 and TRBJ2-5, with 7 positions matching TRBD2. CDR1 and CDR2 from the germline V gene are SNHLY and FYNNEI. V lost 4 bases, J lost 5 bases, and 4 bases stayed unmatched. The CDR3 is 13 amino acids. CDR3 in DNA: TGTGCCAGCAGTGGCGGGAGAGAGGAGACCCAGTACTTC. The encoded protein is CASSGGREETQYF.

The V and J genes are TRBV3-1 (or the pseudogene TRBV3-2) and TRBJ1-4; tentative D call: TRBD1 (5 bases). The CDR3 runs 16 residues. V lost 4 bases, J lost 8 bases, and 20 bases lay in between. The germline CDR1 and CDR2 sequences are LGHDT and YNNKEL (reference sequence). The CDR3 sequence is CASSPPHGTGGEKLFF. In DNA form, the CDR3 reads TGTGCCAGCAGCCCTCCACATGGGACCGGGGGGGAAAAACTGTTTTTT.

CDR3 loop: CASTPRQGIGGYTF. The DNA of the CDR3 is TGTGCCAGCACGCCTCGACAGGGGATAGGAGGCTACACCTTC. This chain links TRBV6-5 with TRBJ1-2, with 8 bases aligning to TRBD1. V dropped 7 bases and J dropped 8; count of bases not matched to a gene: 12. From germline, CDR1 is MNHEY and CDR2 SVGAGI. The CDR3 spans 14 residues.

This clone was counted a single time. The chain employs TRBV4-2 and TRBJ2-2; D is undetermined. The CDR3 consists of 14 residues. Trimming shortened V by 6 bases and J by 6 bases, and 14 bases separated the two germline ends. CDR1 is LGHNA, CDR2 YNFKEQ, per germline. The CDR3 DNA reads TGTGCCAGCAGGATCTCGGCATTTGCCGGGGAGCTGTTTTTT. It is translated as CASRISAFAGELFF.

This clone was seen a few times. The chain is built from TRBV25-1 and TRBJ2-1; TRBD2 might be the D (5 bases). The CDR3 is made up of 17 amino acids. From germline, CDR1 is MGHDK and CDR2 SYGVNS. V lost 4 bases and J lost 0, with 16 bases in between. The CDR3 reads CASSGHPGERSYNEQFF. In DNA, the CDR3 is TGTGCCAGCAGTGGGCACCCTGGGGAGCGCTCCTACAATGAGCAGTTCTTC.

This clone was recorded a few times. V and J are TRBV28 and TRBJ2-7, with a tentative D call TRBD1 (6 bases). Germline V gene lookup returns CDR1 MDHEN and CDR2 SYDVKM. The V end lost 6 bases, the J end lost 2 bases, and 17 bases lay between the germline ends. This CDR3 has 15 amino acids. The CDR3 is CASSLPLTGAYEQYF. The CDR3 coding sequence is TGTGCCAGCAGCCTCCCCCTGACAGGAGCCTACGAGCAGTACTTC.

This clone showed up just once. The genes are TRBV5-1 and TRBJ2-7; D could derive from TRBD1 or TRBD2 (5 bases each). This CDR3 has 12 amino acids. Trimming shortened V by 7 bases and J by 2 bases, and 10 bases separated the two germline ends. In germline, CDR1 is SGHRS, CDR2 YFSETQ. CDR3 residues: CASGDGAYEQYF. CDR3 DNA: TGCGCCAGCGGGGACGGAGCCTACGAGCAGTACTTC.

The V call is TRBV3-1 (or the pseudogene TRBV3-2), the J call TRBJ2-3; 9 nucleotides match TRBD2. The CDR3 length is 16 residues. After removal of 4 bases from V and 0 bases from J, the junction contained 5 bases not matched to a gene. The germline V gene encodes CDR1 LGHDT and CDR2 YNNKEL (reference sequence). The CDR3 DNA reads TGTGCCAGCAGCCCGGACCTAGCGGGGAGCACAGATACGCAGTATTTT. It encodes CASSPDLAGSTDTQYF.